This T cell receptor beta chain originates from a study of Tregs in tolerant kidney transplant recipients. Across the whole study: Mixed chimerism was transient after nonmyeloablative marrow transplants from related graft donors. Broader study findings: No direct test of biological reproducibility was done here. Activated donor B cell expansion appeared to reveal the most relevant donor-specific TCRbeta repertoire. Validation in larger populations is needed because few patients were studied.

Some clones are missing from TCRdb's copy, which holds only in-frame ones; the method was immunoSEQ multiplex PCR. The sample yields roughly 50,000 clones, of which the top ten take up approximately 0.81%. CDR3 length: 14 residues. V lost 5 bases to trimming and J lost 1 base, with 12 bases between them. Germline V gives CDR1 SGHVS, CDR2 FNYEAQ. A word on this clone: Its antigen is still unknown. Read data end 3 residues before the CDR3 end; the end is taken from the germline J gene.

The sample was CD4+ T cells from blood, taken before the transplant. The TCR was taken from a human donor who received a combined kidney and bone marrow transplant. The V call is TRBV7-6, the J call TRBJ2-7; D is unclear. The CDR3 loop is CASSPLSTSYEQYF. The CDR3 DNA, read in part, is TGTGCCAGCAGCCCATTAAGCACTTCCTACGAG.